This T cell receptor (beta chain) was documented in a study of blood T cell repertoires in COVID-19. On the study more broadly: In each case, the material was cDNA or gDNA derived from T cells, B-cell-depleted T cells, or PBMCs.

The CDR3 is 16 residues long. Germline V gene lookup returns CDR1 MNHEY and CDR2 SMNVEV (reference sequence). V was clipped by 4 bases and J by 5 bases; unmatched bases: 13. Clones were sequenced by immunoSEQ multiplex PCR, and TCRdb holds only the in-frame ones, with some missing. Of about 130,000 clones in the sample, about 91% were seen once. The V call is TRBV27, the J call TRBJ1-2, with 7 bases that match TRBD1. This TCR was recovered from a man in his fifties or sixties with acute or convalescent COVID-19. The material sequenced was peripheral blood. The CDR3 region has the DNA TGTGCCAGCAGTTCTACCCTCAGGGGGTCAAGGTATGGCTACACCTTC. Translating gives CASSSTLRGSRYGYTF.